These 9 T cell receptor beta chains originate from one sample sequenced in a study of CD8 T cells in ankylosing spondylitis (dated by TCRdb to about 2017). Points the paper makes about the study in general: Blood from ankylosing spondylitis patients appeared to be characterized by a TCR beta motif made up of several highly homologous amino acid variants.

These receptors lack a known antigen. Library preparation employed 5' RACE. Sequencing relied on an Illumina HiSeq 2500. TCRdb redid the processing of the public reads, applying fastp at Q25 and MiXCR, and retained in-frame beta chains. Identical CDR3 protein sequences are pooled into one entry, listed with their most common genes and DNA. The sample yields a few hundred thousand distinct CDR3 sequences; roughly 18% were counted once. The ten largest clones represent around 0.92% of the sample. Source material: blood, either unsorted or a sorted T cell fraction (not recorded which). The origin of the receptors is a male donor with ankylosing spondylitis.

This sequence joins TRBV7-2 and TRBJ2-7; a weak D match, TRBD1 (6 bases). Germline lookup yields CDR1 SGHTA and CDR2 FQGNSA. Trimming pared 5 bases from V and 3 bases from J, leaving 11 bases between. The CDR3 extends over 13 amino acids. CDR3: CASSRTADYEQYF. The CDR3 region has the DNA TGTGCCAGCAGCAGGACAGCCGACTACGAGCAGTACTTC.

This chain joins TRBV12-3 or TRBV12-4 and TRBJ1-1, with unresolved D. The CDR3 is 12 amino acids. Deletions cut 1 base from V and 11 bases from J, with 11 bases between. CDR3 in DNA: TGTGCCAGCAGTTTAGGTCCGTGGGAGGCTTTCTTT. This encodes CASSLGPWEAFF.

This clonotype was observed a handful of times. The chain links TRBV5-1 to TRBJ2-2; 9 bases line up with TRBD2. CDR3 length: 17 amino acids. With 0 bases clipped from V and 4 bases from J, the junction kept 7 bases outside the gene matches. Per the germline V gene, CDR1 is SGHRS and CDR2 is YFSETQ. The CDR3 reads CASSLAPSGAVTGELFF. The CDR3 nucleotides read TGCGCCAGCAGCTTGGCTCCTAGCGGGGCAGTCACCGGGGAGCTGTTTTTT.

This clonotype was recorded at least ten times. For the CDR3, the DNA is TGCGCCAGCAGAGCGGGACTACTACCCACAGATACGCAGTATTTT. Its protein product is CASRAGLLPTDTQYF. This chain connects TRBV5-1 to TRBJ2-3; 7 bases are a match to TRBD2. CDR1 is SGHRS, CDR2 YFSETQ, per germline. J lost 2 bases, V lost 5 bases, and 8 bases had no gene match. The CDR3 consists of 15 residues.

This clonotype was seen ten or more times. The V and J genes are TRBV5-1 and TRBJ1-1; D unresolved. The CDR3 covers 14 residues. The V end lost 4 bases, the J end lost 1 base, and 11 bases lay between the germline ends. CDR1 and CDR2 from the germline V gene are SGHRS and YFSETQ. The CDR3 reads CASSPRASNTEAFF. CDR3 DNA: TGCGCCAGCAGCCCCCGGGCGTCGAACACTGAAGCTTTCTTT.

This clonotype appeared a few times. The rearrangement joins TRBV14 to TRBJ2-3, with D perhaps TRBD1 (5 bases). This CDR3 spans 15 amino acids. Trimming removed 8 bases at V and 0 bases at J, with 15 bases between. Germline V gene data show CDR1 as SGHDN and CDR2 as FVKESK. CDR3 coding DNA: TGTGCCAGCTGCGAGCGACAGCATAGCACAGATACGCAGTATTTT. This sequence encodes CASCERQHSTDTQYF. Full variable domain (missing parts from reference TRBV14 and TRBJ2-3): EAGVTQFPSHSVIEKGQTVTLRCDPISGHDNLYWYRRVMGKEIKFLLHFVKESKQDESGMPNNRFLAERTGGTYSTLKVQPAELEDSGVYFCASCERQHSTDTQYFGPGTRLTVL.

In its sample, this clonotype was seen a few times. V and J are TRBV15 and TRBJ2-2; D gene uncertain. The CDR3 contains 12 residues. The V gene lost 4 bases and the J gene lost 6 bases, with 6 bases spanning the gap. Germline assignment: CDR1 LNHNV and CDR2 YYDKDF (reference sequence). This CDR3 is CATSKGSGELFF. The CDR3, as DNA: TGTGCCACCAGCAAGGGATCCGGGGAGCTGTTTTTT.

There are a few counts of this clonotype. The rearrangement links TRBV18 to TRBJ1-2; D is uncertain. Trimming took off 3 bases at V and 0 bases at J, with 11 bases between the two ends. Germline CDR1 is KGHSH and CDR2 is LQKENI. This CDR3 comprises 15 residues. The CDR3 DNA reads TGTGCCAGCTCACCTTCGGCAGGACCTAACTATGGCTACACCTTC. Its protein product is CASSPSAGPNYGYTF. The whole variable domain, filled in from reference TRBV18 and TRBJ1-2, reads NAGVMQNPRHLVRRRGQEARLRCSPMKGHSHVYWYRQLPEEGLKFMVYLQKENIIDESGMPKERFSAEFPKEGPSILRIQQVVRGDSAAYFCASSPSAGPNYGYTFGSGTRLTVV.

This clonotype was seen at least ten times. V gene TRBV6-1 combines with J gene TRBJ1-2, with a possible D match to TRBD1 (5 bases). The CDR3 is 13 residues long. Trimming removed 4 bases at V and 2 bases at J, with 8 bases between. Germline CDR1 and CDR2: MNHNS and SASEGT. For the CDR3, the DNA is TGTGCCAGCAGTGGACAGCGCAACTATGGCTACACCTTC. It codes for CASSGQRNYGYTF.